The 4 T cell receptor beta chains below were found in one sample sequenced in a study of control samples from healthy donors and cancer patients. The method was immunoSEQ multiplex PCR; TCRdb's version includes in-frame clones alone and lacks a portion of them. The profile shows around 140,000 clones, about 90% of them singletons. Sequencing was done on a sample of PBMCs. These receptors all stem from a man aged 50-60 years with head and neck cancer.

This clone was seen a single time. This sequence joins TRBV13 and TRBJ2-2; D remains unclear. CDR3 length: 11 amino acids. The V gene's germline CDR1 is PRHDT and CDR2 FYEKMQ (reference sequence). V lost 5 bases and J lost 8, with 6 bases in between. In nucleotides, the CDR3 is TGTGCCAGCAGCCCGACAGGGGAGCTGTTTTTT. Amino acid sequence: CASSPTGELFF.

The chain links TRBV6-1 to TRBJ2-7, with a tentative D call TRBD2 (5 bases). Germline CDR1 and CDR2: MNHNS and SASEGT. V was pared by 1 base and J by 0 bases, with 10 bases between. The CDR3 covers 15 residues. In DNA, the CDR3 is TGTGCCAGCAGTGAAGTTGAGGGCCCCTCCTACGAGCAGTACTTC. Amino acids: CASSEVEGPSYEQYF.

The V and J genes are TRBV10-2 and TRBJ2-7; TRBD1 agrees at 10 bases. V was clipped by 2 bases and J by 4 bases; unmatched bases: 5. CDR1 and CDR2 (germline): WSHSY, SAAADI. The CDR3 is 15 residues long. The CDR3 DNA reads TGCGCCAGCAGTGAGCCGGGACAGGGGACATACGAGCAGTACTTC. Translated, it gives CASSEPGQGTYEQYF.

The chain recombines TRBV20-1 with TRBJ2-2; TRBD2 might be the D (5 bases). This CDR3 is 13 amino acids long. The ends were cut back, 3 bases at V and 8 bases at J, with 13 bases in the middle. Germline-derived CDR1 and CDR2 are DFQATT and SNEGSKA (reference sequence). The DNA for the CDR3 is TGCAGTGCTAGTAGGACTCATCGGGGGGAGCTGTTTTTT. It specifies CSASRTHRGELFF.